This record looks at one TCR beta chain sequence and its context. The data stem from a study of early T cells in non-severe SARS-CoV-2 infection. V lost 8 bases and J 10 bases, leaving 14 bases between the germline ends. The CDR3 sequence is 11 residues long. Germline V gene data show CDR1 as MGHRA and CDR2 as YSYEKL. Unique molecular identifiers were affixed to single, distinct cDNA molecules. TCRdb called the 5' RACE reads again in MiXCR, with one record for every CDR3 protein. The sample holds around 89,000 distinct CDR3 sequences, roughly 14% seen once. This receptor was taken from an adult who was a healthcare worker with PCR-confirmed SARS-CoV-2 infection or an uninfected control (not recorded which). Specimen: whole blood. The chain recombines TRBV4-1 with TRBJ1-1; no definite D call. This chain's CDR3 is CASGSRMGAFF. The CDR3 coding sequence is TGCGCCAGCGGTTCTCGGATGGGAGCTTTCTTT.